A single sample gave rise to the 29 T cell receptor beta chains below, sequenced in a study of beta chain features in type 1 diabetes. The isolated RNA, all of it, was reverse transcribed, so expressed TCRB transcripts were what got sequenced. Assay used: immunoSEQ multiplex PCR; TCRdb lists only in-frame clones, some missing. The data contain approximately 470,000 clones, about 32% of them singletons. Input material: naive CD4+ T cells from blood. These receptors came from a young man in good health.

The chain employs TRBV21-1 and TRBJ2-3; the D segment call TRBD2 is taken from the table without a DNA check. TRBV21-1 counts as a pseudogene. The CDR3 consists of 15 residues. CDR3 bases: TGTGCCAGCAGCGGAGGCGGCGGAGACACAGATACGCAGTATTTT. Translated: CASSGGGGDTDTQYF.

This clone showed up just a few times. The same CDR3 also results from other DNA sequences found in this sample. The J gene is TRBJ2-3, the V gene TRBV30; D gene unclear. The germline V gene encodes CDR1 GTSNPN and CDR2 SVGIG (reference sequence). The CDR3 consists of 13 residues. Trimming removed 0 bases at V and 2 bases at J, with 6 bases between. The CDR3 loop is CAWSVRFTDTQYF. The CDR3 DNA sequence: TGTGCCTGGAGTGTAAGATTCACAGATACGCAGTATTTT.

This clone was recorded once. V is TRBV9 and J is TRBJ2-1, with 14 bases identical to TRBD2. Per the germline V gene, CDR1 is SGDLS and CDR2 is YYNGEE. This CDR3 has 16 residues. Trimming took 3 bases from V and 10 from J; bases not matched to a gene: 9. DNA of the CDR3: TGTGCCAGCAGCGAATTGGGACTAGCGGGAGTCGGGGAGCAGTTCTTC. Protein: CASSELGLAGVGEQFF.

CDR3 DNA sequence: TGCAGCGTTGTTGGGCAGTACTACGAGCAGTACTTC. It translates to CSVVGQYYEQYF. The chain joins TRBV29-1 to TRBJ2-7, with D unresolved. Germline V gives CDR1 SQVTM, CDR2 ANQGSEA. V gave up 4 bases and J gave up 3 bases, with 10 bases separating them. There are 12 residues in the CDR3.

V is TRBV30 and J is TRBJ1-1; 9 bases are a match to TRBD1. CDR1 and CDR2 (germline): GTSNPN, SVGIG (reference sequence). The CDR3 has 15 amino acids. Trimming took 0 bases from V and 7 from J; bases not matched to a gene: 9. This CDR3 is CAWSVLGQGNGEAFF. The CDR3 region has the DNA TGTGCCTGGAGTGTACTAGGACAGGGGAACGGTGAAGCTTTCTTT. The full variable domain, rest sourced from reference TRBV30 and TRBJ1-1, is SQTIHQWPATLVQPVGSPLSLECTVEGTSNPNLYWYRQAAGRGLQLLFYSVGIGQISSEVPQNLSASRPQDRQFILSSKKLLLSDSGFYLCAWSVLGQGNGEAFFGQGTRLTVV.

This clone occurred a few times. This chain uses TRBV18 with TRBJ1-2, with 8 positions matching TRBD1. This CDR3 contains 14 residues. V lost 5 bases, J lost 5 bases, and 7 bases stayed unmatched. CDR1 and CDR2 (germline): KGHSH, LQKENI. CDR3 nucleotides: TGTGCCAGCTCAATGGGACAGGACGCTTATGGCTACACCTTC. Its protein product is CASSMGQDAYGYTF.

The chain links TRBV7-6 to TRBJ2-5, with D perhaps TRBD2 (5 bases). In germline, CDR1 is SGHVS, CDR2 FNYEAQ. The CDR3 is 13 residues long. V was shortened by 2 bases and J by 4 bases, with 8 bases between the two germline ends. Written as DNA, the CDR3 is TGTGCCAGCAGCTTACTACGGGGAGAGACCCAGTACTTC. Protein product: CASSLLRGETQYF.

This clone has just a few counts. This sequence joins TRBV11-2 and TRBJ2-3, with unresolved D. The CDR3 is made up of 12 amino acids. V dropped 1 base and J dropped 6 bases, with 5 bases sitting between them. Germline V gene lookup returns CDR1 SGHAT and CDR2 FQNNGV. The CDR3 DNA is TGTGCCAGCAGCTTAGTAATGGATACGCAGTATTTT. Translation: CASSLVMDTQYF.

This clone was observed a handful of times. The J gene is TRBJ2-1, the V gene TRBV10-3, with 9 bases aligning to TRBD2. The CDR3 runs 14 residues. The V gene's germline CDR1 is ENHRY and CDR2 SYGVKD. With 5 bases clipped from V and 4 bases from J, the junction kept 3 bases outside the gene matches. CDR3 region: CAISPGLAYNEQFF. CDR3 bases: TGTGCCATCAGTCCGGGACTAGCTTACAATGAGCAGTTCTTC.

There are a few counts of this clone. The chain recombines TRBV6-7 with TRBJ2-1, with unresolved D. TRBV6-7 is an ORF for which the function is uncertain. CDR3 length: 13 amino acids. V shed 2 bases and J shed 8 bases, with 10 bases lying between them. CDR3 in amino acids: CASSYVASHEQFF. The CDR3 DNA reads as TGTGCCAGCAGTTACGTCGCGTCCCATGAGCAGTTCTTC.

With respect to this clone: This same CDR3 is encoded by further DNA sequences in the sample. The V call is TRBV28, the J call TRBJ1-2, with D unclear. V was shortened by 6 bases and J by 2 bases, with 4 bases between the two germline ends. CDR1 MDHEN and CDR2 SYDVKM come from the germline V gene. The length of the CDR3 is 11 residues. The CDR3 spells CASSLNYGYTF. The DNA for the CDR3 is TGTGCCAGCAGCCTGAACTATGGCTACACCTTC.

The chain recombines TRBV10-3 with TRBJ2-7; D is ambiguous. Germline V gene data show CDR1 as ENHRY and CDR2 as SYGVKD. Trimming removed 10 bases at V and 1 base at J, with 17 bases between. This CDR3 spans 14 amino acids. This CDR3 is CATTAELVSYEQYF. The CDR3 nucleotides are TGTGCCACCACCGCAGAGTTAGTATCCTACGAGCAGTACTTC.

The rearrangement uses TRBV30 and TRBJ2-7; 7 positions match TRBD2. The length of the CDR3 is 13 residues. The germline V gene encodes CDR1 GTSNPN and CDR2 SVGIG (reference sequence). Trimming took 2 bases from V and 4 from J; bases not matched to a gene: 5. The CDR3 sequence: CAWSNSGLYEQYF. Here the CDR3 DNA reads TGTGCCTGGAGTAATAGCGGGCTATACGAGCAGTACTTC.

This clone has more than one count but fewer than ten. The V gene is TRBV28, the J gene TRBJ2-7; TRBD1 or TRBD2 may be the D gene (5 bases each). V lost 5 bases and J lost 3, with 14 bases in between. The germline V gene has CDR1 MDHEN and CDR2 SYDVKM. CDR3 length: 14 amino acids. CDR3 residues: CASSVGDRNYEQYF. CDR3 nucleotides: TGTGCCAGCAGTGTGGGAGACAGAAACTACGAGCAGTACTTC.

This chain joins TRBV9 and TRBJ2-3; 10 bases fit TRBD2. The J segment lost 5 bases and the V segment lost 3 bases, leaving 6 bases of the junction unmatched. Germline CDR1 and CDR2: SGDLS and YYNGEE. CDR3 length equals 15 residues. The CDR3 region has the DNA TGTGCCAGCAGCGCAATGACTAGCGGGCGAGATACGCAGTATTTT. The encoded protein is CASSAMTSGRDTQYF.

This clone was seen a few times. V and J are TRBV7-9 and TRBJ1-5; a possible D gene is TRBD1 (5 bases). Germline V gene data show CDR1 as SEHNR and CDR2 as FQNEAQ (reference sequence). There are 13 residues in the CDR3. Trimming shortened V by 0 bases and J by 7 bases, and 7 bases separated the two germline ends. CDR3 in amino acids: CASSLARAQPQHF. CDR3 sequence (DNA): TGTGCCAGCAGCTTAGCCAGGGCGCAGCCCCAGCATTTT.

The chain links TRBV7-9 to TRBJ2-2; D gene unclear. This CDR3 is built from 15 residues. The germline gives CDR1 SEHNR, CDR2 FQNEAQ (reference sequence). The V gene lost 7 bases and the J gene lost 4 bases, with 16 bases spanning the gap. The CDR3 DNA follows: TGTGCCAGCACCATGACACGGACGGTCACCGGGGAGCTGTTTTTT. Protein product: CASTMTRTVTGELFF.

The J gene is TRBJ2-7, the V gene TRBV18; 11 positions agree with TRBD2. Germline V gene sequence: CDR1 KGHSH, CDR2 LQKENI. Trimming cost V 5 bases and J 7 bases; bases outside gene matches: 7. This CDR3 is 14 amino acids long. DNA of the CDR3: TGTGCCAGCTCAAGGAGACTAGCGGGAAAGGAGCAGTACTTC. Translated: CASSRRLAGKEQYF. Full variable domain (missing parts from reference TRBV18 and TRBJ2-7): NAGVMQNPRHLVRRRGQEARLRCSPMKGHSHVYWYRQLPEEGLKFMVYLQKENIIDESGMPKERFSAEFPKEGPSILRIQQVVRGDSAAYFCASSRRLAGKEQYFGPGTRLTVT.

The chain combines TRBV14 with TRBJ1-2; D ambiguous. The germline V gene has CDR1 SGHDN and CDR2 FVKESK. The CDR3 contains 14 residues. Trimming cost V 1 base and J 8 bases, with 14 bases left between them. The CDR3 nucleotides are TGTGCCAGCAGCCAAGTTGGAGGGATCGGAGGCTACACCTTC. The encoded protein is CASSQVGGIGGYTF. The full variable domain, in which reference TRBV14 and TRBJ1-2 provide the parts outside the CDR3, is EAGVTQFPSHSVIEKGQTVTLRCDPISGHDNLYWYRRVMGKEIKFLLHFVKESKQDESGMPNNRFLAERTGGTYSTLKVQPAELEDSGVYFCASSQVGGIGGYTFGSGTRLTVV.

The CDR3 DNA reads as TGTGCCAGCTCCGCCGGGACGGGGGCAAACTATGGCTACACCTTC. The encoded protein is CASSAGTGANYGYTF. The chain uses TRBV18 and TRBJ1-2, with D perhaps TRBD1 (6 bases). The germline V gene encodes CDR1 KGHSH and CDR2 LQKENI. The CDR3 runs to 15 residues. Trimming removed 6 bases from V and 2 bases from J, with 16 bases in between.

This clone was seen more than once but under ten times. V gene TRBV30 combines with J gene TRBJ2-7; D remains ambiguous. V dropped 0 bases and J dropped 2 bases, with 20 bases sitting between them. From germline, CDR1 is GTSNPN and CDR2 SVGIG (reference sequence). This CDR3 contains 17 residues. The CDR3 DNA is TGTGCCTGGAGTGTTAATATCGGAAGACGGAGCACCTACGAGCAGTACTTC. Translated: CAWSVNIGRRSTYEQYF.

The rearrangement links TRBV7-2 to TRBJ2-5; 7 nucleotides line up with TRBD2. The V segment lost 5 bases and the J segment 5 bases; nucleotides outside the gene matches: 14. The germline CDR1 and CDR2 sequences are SGHTA and FQGNSA. This CDR3 is built from 16 residues. The CDR3 here is CASSPQGAGREETQYF. For the CDR3, the DNA is TGTGCCAGCAGCCCCCAAGGAGCGGGGCGCGAGGAGACCCAGTACTTC.

Turning to this clone: Other DNA sequences in the sample encode the same CDR3. V gene TRBV29-1 combines with J gene TRBJ2-6; D is unresolved. This CDR3 comprises 12 residues. Trimming cost V 5 bases and J 1 base, with 3 bases left between them. CDR1 and CDR2 from the germline V gene are SQVTM and ANQGSEA. The CDR3 bases are TGCAGCGTTAGTTCTGGGGCCAACGTCCTGACTTTC. This sequence encodes CSVSSGANVLTF. The full variable domain, with the rest looked up from reference TRBV29-1 and TRBJ2-6, is SAVISQKPSRDICQRGTSLTIQCQVDSQVTMMFWYRQQPGQSLTLIATANQGSEATYESGFVIDKFPISRPNLTFSTLTVSNMSPEDSSIYLCSVSSGANVLTFGAGSRLTVL.

A few counts support this clone. The rearrangement joins TRBV5-4 to TRBJ1-2, with 7 positions matching TRBD1. This CDR3 comprises 12 residues. Germline V gene lookup returns CDR1 SGHNT and CDR2 YYREEE (reference sequence). J gave up 8 bases and V 4 bases, and 5 bases lay outside the gene matches. The CDR3 protein is CASSVRTGGYTF. CDR3 nucleotide sequence: TGTGCCAGCAGCGTACGGACAGGCGGCTACACCTTC. Based on the CDR3 plus reference TRBV5-4 and TRBJ1-2, the full variable domain is ETGVTQSPTHLIKTRGQQVTLRCSSQSGHNTVSWYQQALGQGPQFIFQYYREEENGRGNFPPRFSGLQFPNYSSELNVNALELDDSALYLCASSVRTGGYTFGSGTRLTVV.

The chain links TRBV30 to TRBJ2-7; 7 bases align to TRBD1. The germline V gene has CDR1 GTSNPN and CDR2 SVGIG (reference sequence). This CDR3 is 14 amino acids long. V lost 4 bases to trimming and J lost 2 bases; unmatched junction nucleotides: 8. In nucleotides, the CDR3 is TGTGCCTGGAATCCTCCAGGGGGTACCTACGAGCAGTACTTC. Translated, it gives CAWNPPGGTYEQYF. Combining the CDR3 with reference TRBV30 and TRBJ2-7 gives the whole variable domain SQTIHQWPATLVQPVGSPLSLECTVEGTSNPNLYWYRQAAGRGLQLLFYSVGIGQISSEVPQNLSASRPQDRQFILSSKKLLLSDSGFYLCAWNPPGGTYEQYFGPGTRLTVT.

The rearrangement joins TRBV7-3 to TRBJ2-6; tentative D call: TRBD2 (5 bases). V dropped 8 bases and J dropped 0 bases, with 8 bases sitting between them. The CDR3 totals 14 residues. Germline loops: CDR1 SGHTA, CDR2 FQGTGA. The CDR3 spells CASLRGSGANVLTF. The CDR3 nucleotides are TGTGCCAGCCTCCGGGGCTCTGGGGCCAACGTCCTGACTTTC.

V and J are TRBV30 and TRBJ2-7, with D perhaps TRBD1 (5 bases). The CDR3 contains 16 residues. Germline CDR1 is GTSNPN and CDR2 is SVGIG (reference sequence). Trimming stripped 0 bases from V and 0 bases from J, with 15 bases between. CDR3 in DNA: TGTGCCTGGAGTGTAAGGGGTCGACAGTCCTCCTACGAGCAGTACTTC. This translates into CAWSVRGRQSSYEQYF.

The chain recombines TRBV9 with TRBJ2-2, with D possibly matching TRBD2 (5 bases). The CDR3 runs to 15 residues. Trimming took 2 bases from V and 4 from J, leaving 12 bases between them. The germline V gene has CDR1 SGDLS and CDR2 YYNGEE. The CDR3 is CASSVSPGSTGELFF. CDR3 nucleotides: TGTGCCAGCAGCGTTAGTCCGGGAAGCACCGGGGAGCTGTTTTTT.

This clone was observed a few times. The chain combines TRBV7-2 with TRBJ2-7; 8 bases line up with TRBD1. This CDR3 is built from 13 residues. The V and J ends lost 4 bases and 6 bases, in that order; junction bases with no gene match: 5. The germline gives CDR1 SGHTA, CDR2 FQGNSA. The CDR3 DNA reads as TGTGCCAGCAGCTCCGGACAGGGTGCCGAGCAGTACTTC. Amino acid sequence: CASSSGQGAEQYF.